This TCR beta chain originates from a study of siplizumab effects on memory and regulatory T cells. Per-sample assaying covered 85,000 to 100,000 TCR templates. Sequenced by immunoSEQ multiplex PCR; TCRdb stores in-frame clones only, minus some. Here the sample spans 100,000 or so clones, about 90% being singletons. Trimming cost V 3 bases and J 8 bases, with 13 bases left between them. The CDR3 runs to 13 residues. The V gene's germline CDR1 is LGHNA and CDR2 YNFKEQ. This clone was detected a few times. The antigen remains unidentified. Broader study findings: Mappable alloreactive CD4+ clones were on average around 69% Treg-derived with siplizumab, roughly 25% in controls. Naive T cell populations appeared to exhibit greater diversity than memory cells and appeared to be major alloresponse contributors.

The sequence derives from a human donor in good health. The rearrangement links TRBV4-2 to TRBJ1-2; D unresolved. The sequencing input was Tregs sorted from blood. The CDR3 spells CASSQPTDEGYTF. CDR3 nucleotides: TGTGCCAGCAGCCAGCCAACAGATGAGGGCTACACCTTC.